What follows are 18 T cell receptor beta chains derived from one specimen sequenced in a study of T cells in Graves' hyperthyroidism and ophthalmopathy (dated by TCRdb to the late 2010s). The library was produced with multiplex PCR. These reads were obtained on an Illumina HiSeq 2000. The TCR beta CDR3 regions were amplified from RNA transcripts. A first-round RT-PCR of the TCR CDR3 used the HTBI primer set with the Qiagen OneStep RT-PCR kit. TCRdb reprocessing: public reads trimmed at Q25 with fastp, clones called with MiXCR, in-frame beta chains kept. Here each entry gathers all rows of one CDR3 protein and keeps the most common genes and DNA. Counted in this sample were a few hundred thousand distinct CDR3 sequences; around 15% of them appeared once. Roughly 3% of the sample comes from the top ten. The specimen sequenced was blood. All receptors derive from a woman in her 40s with Graves' ophthalmopathy.

This clonotype was seen repeatedly, ten times or more. The gene calls are TRBV20-1 and TRBJ2-1; 7 bases are a match to TRBD1. With V trimmed by 6 bases and J by 9 bases, 14 bases remained unmatched. The CDR3 spans 14 residues. Germline lookup yields CDR1 DFQATT and CDR2 SNEGSKA (reference sequence). The CDR3 nucleotides read TGCAGTGCCCCGAGACCACAGGGGCAGGGTGAGCAGTTCTTC. Translated: CSAPRPQGQGEQFF.

Ten or more counts support this clonotype. The chain links TRBV2 to TRBJ1-5, with unresolved D. V was trimmed by 3 bases and J by 3 bases, leaving 9 bases between them. Germline loops: CDR1 SNHLY, CDR2 FYNNEI. This CDR3 has 14 residues. Here the CDR3 reads CASSELPYNQPQHF. CDR3 nucleotide sequence: TGTGCCAGCAGTGAGCTGCCTTACAATCAGCCCCAGCATTTT.

As for this clonotype: A much larger clone lies one base from this, so it may be a read error. The rearrangement links TRBV7-2 to TRBJ2-1, with D hard to call. Germline CDR1 reads SGHTA; CDR2 reads FQGNSA. The CDR3 has 12 residues. CDR3 DNA: TGTGCCAGCAGCTTGTTCCGACTGGAGCAGTCCTTC. This translates into CASSLFRLEQSF.

Note on this clonotype: A much larger clone lies a single base off, so this may be a read error. For the CDR3, the DNA is TGCGCCAGCAGCGGCCGACAGGGGTTGAACACTAAAGCTTTCTTT. It specifies CASSGRQGLNTKAFF. V usage is TRBV5-1 and J usage is TRBJ1-1, with TRBD1 matching 8 bases. CDR1 and CDR2 from the germline V gene are SGHRS and YFSETQ. The CDR3 runs to 15 residues.

The genes are TRBV7-9 and TRBJ1-6; D is uncertain. The CDR3 is 15 amino acids. Trimming left V 1 base short and J 0 bases short, with 4 bases between. Germline V CDR1 and CDR2: SEHNR, FQNEAQ (reference sequence). CDR3 sequence (DNA): TGTGCCAGCAGCTTAGGGGTCTCCTATAATTCACCCCTCCACTTT. It yields the protein CASSLGVSYNSPLHF.

This clonotype occurred a few times. J is TRBJ2-5 and V is TRBV7-3; tentative D call: TRBD2 (6 bases). Deletions cut 5 bases from V and 5 bases from J, with 27 bases between. The CDR3 consists of 18 residues. Germline assignment: CDR1 SGHTA and CDR2 FQGTGA. This CDR3 reads CASSQGGTGSLWGETQYF. The CDR3 coding sequence is TGTGCCAGCAGCCAAGGCGGGACGGGGTCCCTCTGGGGGGAGACCCAGTACTTC.

This clonotype was counted at least ten times. J is TRBJ2-1 and V is TRBV20-1; either TRBD1 or TRBD2 may fit D (5 bases each). The germline gives CDR1 DFQATT, CDR2 SNEGSKA (reference sequence). This CDR3 contains 16 residues. V gave up 6 bases and J gave up 0 bases, with 18 bases separating them. Here the CDR3 DNA reads TGCAGTGCCCTCGGGACGGGACGAGGCTCCTACAATGAGCAGTTCTTC. Amino acids: CSALGTGRGSYNEQFF.

This clonotype was picked up many times. This chain connects TRBV6-1 to TRBJ1-6; D is unclear. Trimming removed 2 bases from V and 0 bases from J, with 8 bases in between. This CDR3 spans 16 amino acids. Germline-derived CDR1 and CDR2 are MNHNS and SASEGT. The CDR3 nucleotides read TGTGCCAGCAGTGAACGGGGTGGCTCCTATAATTCACCCCTCCACTTT. Translating it yields CASSERGGSYNSPLHF.

In its sample, this clonotype was seen many times. The rearrangement links TRBV20-1 to TRBJ1-1; 7 positions agree with TRBD1. Germline loops: CDR1 DFQATT, CDR2 SNEGSKA (reference sequence). Losses at the gene ends were 4 bases for V and 1 base for J; bases not matched to a gene: 3. This CDR3 is 13 amino acids long. The CDR3, as DNA: TGCAGTGCTACCGGACAGGAGAACACTGAAGCTTTCTTT. Encoded protein: CSATGQENTEAFF.

The rearrangement uses TRBV2 and TRBJ1-2; perhaps TRBD1 as D (6 bases). V lost 5 bases and J 0 bases, leaving 13 bases between the germline ends. This CDR3 has 15 amino acids. Looked up from germline, CDR1 is SNHLY and CDR2 is FYNNEI. CDR3: CASSRDTVTNYGYTF. The CDR3 region has the DNA TGTGCCAGCAGTCGGGACACTGTGACTAACTATGGCTACACCTTC.

This clonotype was found a few times. The rearrangement links TRBV24-1 to TRBJ2-3; the D is unclear. Germline V gene sequence: CDR1 KGHDR, CDR2 SFDVKD. V was shortened by 6 bases and J by 0 bases, with 9 bases between the two germline ends. The CDR3 is 14 residues long. The CDR3 DNA follows: TGTGCCACCAGTCCGGGCCATAGCACAGATACGCAGTATTTT. This codes for CATSPGHSTDTQYF.

There are a few counts of this clonotype. The rearrangement uses TRBV7-9 and TRBJ1-4, with D uncertain. V was clipped by 1 base and J by 7 bases, with 13 bases between them. The CDR3 spans 15 residues. CDR1 and CDR2 from the germline V gene are SEHNR and FQNEAQ (reference sequence). The CDR3 spells CASSLVGSASEKLFF. The CDR3 nucleotides read TGTGCCAGCAGCTTAGTCGGTTCAGCGAGTGAAAAACTGTTTTTT.

This clonotype appeared a few times. V is TRBV6-2 or TRBV6-3 and J is TRBJ1-1; D is undetermined. Germline-derived CDR1 and CDR2 are MNHEY and SVGEGT. This CDR3 contains 13 residues. Between the trimmed V and J ends, which lost 7 bases and 0 bases, there was a span of 9 bases. CDR3 DNA: TGTGCCAGCACCCTTGATCTGAACACTGAAGCTTTCTTT. This codes for CASTLDLNTEAFF.

This clonotype was recorded many times. The chain employs TRBV12-3 or TRBV12-4 and TRBJ1-2, with TRBD1 matching 9 bases. The CDR3 totals 12 residues. The junction had 4 bases not matched to a gene; V was cut back by 7 bases and J by 7 bases. In DNA, the CDR3 is TGTGCCAGCAAGGCGGGACAGGGTGGCTACACCTTC. Its protein is CASKAGQGGYTF.

This clonotype was counted ten times or more. This chain uses TRBV20-1 with TRBJ2-5; 8 bases are a match to TRBD1. Per germline, CDR1 DFQATT and CDR2 SNEGSKA (reference sequence). V lost 6 bases to trimming and J lost 2 bases; unmatched junction nucleotides: 5. CDR3 size: 13 residues. CDR3 region: CSAPNRGQETQYF. The CDR3 bases are TGCAGTGCCCCAAACAGGGGGCAAGAGACCCAGTACTTC.

The rearrangement joins TRBV28 to TRBJ1-5; D is unresolved. This CDR3 region has 12 residues. The V and J ends lost 10 bases and 7 bases respectively, with 14 bases between them. Germline V lookup: CDR1 MDHEN, CDR2 SYDVKM. Written as DNA, the CDR3 is TGTGCCACCGGGAGGGCAGGACAGCCCCAGCATTTT. It encodes CATGRAGQPQHF. Using reference TRBV28 and TRBJ1-5 for the parts outside the CDR3, the full variable domain is DVKVTQSSRYLVKRTGEKVFLECVQDMDHENMFWYRQDPGLGLRLIYFSYDVKMKEKGDIPEGYSVSREKKERFSLILESASTNQTSMYLCATGRAGQPQHFGDGTRLSIL.

This clonotype came up many times. The chain employs TRBV20-1 and TRBJ2-7; 9 nucleotides agree with TRBD1. This CDR3 is built from 14 residues. The V gene's germline CDR1 is DFQATT and CDR2 SNEGSKA (reference sequence). Trimming cost V 1 base and J 2 bases; bases outside gene matches: 3. CDR3 loop: CSARAGQGAYEQYF. The CDR3, as DNA: TGCAGTGCTAGAGCGGGACAGGGAGCCTACGAGCAGTACTTC.

This clonotype was seen just once. This chain uses TRBV4-1 with TRBJ2-3; no clear D. Trimming pared 1 base from V and 11 bases from J, leaving 16 bases between. Germline CDR1 reads MGHRA; CDR2 reads YSYEKL. The CDR3 is made up of 14 amino acids. Here the CDR3 DNA reads TGCGCCAGCAGCCAAGGCCTCTCGGGTAATATGCAGTATTTT. This gives the protein CASSQGLSGNMQYF.